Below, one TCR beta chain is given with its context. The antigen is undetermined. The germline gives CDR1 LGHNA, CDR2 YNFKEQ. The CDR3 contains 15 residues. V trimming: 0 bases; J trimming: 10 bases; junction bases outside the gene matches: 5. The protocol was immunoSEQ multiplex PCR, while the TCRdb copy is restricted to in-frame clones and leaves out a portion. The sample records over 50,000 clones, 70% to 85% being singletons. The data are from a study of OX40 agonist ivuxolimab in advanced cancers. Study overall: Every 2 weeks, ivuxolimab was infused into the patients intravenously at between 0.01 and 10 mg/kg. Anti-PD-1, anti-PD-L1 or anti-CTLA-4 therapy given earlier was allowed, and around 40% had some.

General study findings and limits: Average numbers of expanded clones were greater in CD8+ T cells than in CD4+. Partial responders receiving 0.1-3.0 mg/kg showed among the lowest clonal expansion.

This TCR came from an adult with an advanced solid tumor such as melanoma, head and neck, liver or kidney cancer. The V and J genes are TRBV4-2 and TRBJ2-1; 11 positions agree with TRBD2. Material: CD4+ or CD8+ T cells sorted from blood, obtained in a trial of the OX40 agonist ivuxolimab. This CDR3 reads CASSQDSGGASEQFF. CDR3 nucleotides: TGTGCCAGCAGCCAAGATAGCGGGGGGGCTTCCGAGCAGTTCTTC.